The 24 T cell receptor beta chains listed next were all sequenced from one sample in a study of blood T cell repertoires in COVID-19. Assay used: immunoSEQ multiplex PCR; TCRdb lists only in-frame clones, some missing. This table has fewer than 80,000 clones, around 80% appearing once. Sequenced sample: peripheral blood. These receptors all come from a middle-aged man with COVID-19, enrolled during active disease.

This sequence joins TRBV7-2 and TRBJ2-7; tentatively, D is TRBD1 (5 bases). Germline CDR1 SGHTA, CDR2 FQGNSA. This CDR3 has 18 amino acids. Trimming left V 0 bases short and J 0 bases short, with 18 bases between. The DNA of the CDR3 is TGTGCCAGCAGCTTAGCCGGCCAGGGCCCGATTACCTCCTACGAGCAGTACTTC. Translated, it gives CASSLAGQGPITSYEQYF.

The chain joins TRBV30 to TRBJ1-2, with a possible D match to TRBD1 (5 bases). There are 14 residues in the CDR3. V lost 3 bases and J 7 bases, leaving 18 bases between the germline ends. Germline V gives CDR1 GTSNPN, CDR2 SVGIG (reference sequence). The CDR3: CAWRSRGHSGGYTF. The CDR3 DNA follows: TGTGCCTGGAGGAGTAGGGGCCACTCGGGTGGCTACACCTTC.

The rearrangement uses TRBV6-5 and TRBJ2-1; D perhaps matches TRBD2 (5 bases). CDR1 and CDR2 from the germline V gene are MNHEY and SVGAGI. The CDR3 is 15 amino acids. The V end was cut by 4 bases, the J end by 10 bases, with 20 bases between. The CDR3, as DNA: TGTGCCAGCAGTTTAACGCCCCCCCGGGAATGGGAGCAGTTCTTC. This gives the protein CASSLTPPREWEQFF.

The chain employs TRBV5-1 and TRBJ2-2, with a possible D match to TRBD2 (6 bases). V shed 4 bases and J shed 4 bases, with 11 bases lying between them. CDR3 length: 14 residues. CDR1 is SGHRS and CDR2 is YFSETQ in the germline V gene. CDR3 DNA sequence: TGCGCCAGCAGCGAGCAGGGAGGCACCGGGGAGCTGTTTTTT. Amino acids: CASSEQGGTGELFF.

In this sample, this clone turned up once. V usage is TRBV28 and J usage is TRBJ1-2; D uncertain. The CDR3 runs 14 residues. CDR1 is MDHEN and CDR2 is SYDVKM in the germline V gene. Trimming stripped 4 bases from V and 6 bases from J, with 15 bases between. The CDR3, as DNA: TGTGCCAGCAGTTCCCCAGCGGCGGCGGATGGCTACACCTTC. Translation gives CASSSPAAADGYTF.

The chain combines TRBV2 with TRBJ2-7; a possible D gene is TRBD2 (6 bases). Germline lookup yields CDR1 SNHLY and CDR2 FYNNEI. V was trimmed by 9 bases and J by 5 bases, leaving 8 bases between them. This CDR3 has 10 residues. The CDR3 region is CASSGNEQYF. CDR3 DNA sequence: TGTGCCAGTAGCGGTAACGAGCAGTACTTC.

The rearrangement uses TRBV7-9 and TRBJ1-5; no clear D. V was pared by 1 base and J by 4 bases, with 8 bases between. The CDR3 totals 14 residues. The germline V gene encodes CDR1 SEHNR and CDR2 FQNEAQ (reference sequence). Here the CDR3 DNA reads TGTGCCAGCAGCTTAGGTACAGCTAATCAGCCCCAGCATTTT. It codes for CASSLGTANQPQHF.

This clone has only one observation. This chain connects TRBV5-1 to TRBJ2-3; 15 bases map to TRBD2. Germline assignment: CDR1 SGHRS and CDR2 YFSETQ. The CDR3 covers 18 residues. V gave up 6 bases and J gave up 3 bases; unmatched junction bases: 11. CDR3 bases: TGCGCCAGCATGCCGGCGGGACTAGCGGGGGGCCTGACAGATACGCAGTATTTT. Its translation is CASMPAGLAGGLTDTQYF.

This clone showed up just a few times. This chain joins TRBV24-1 and TRBJ2-1; 13 positions agree with TRBD2. The CDR3 consists of 16 residues. Germline trimming cut 4 bases from V and 5 bases from J; bases unmatched to any gene: 4. Germline lookup yields CDR1 KGHDR and CDR2 SFDVKD. In DNA, the CDR3 is TGTGCCACCAGTGAGAGGGGACTAGCGGGGAACAATGAGCAGTTCTTC. Its protein is CATSERGLAGNNEQFF.

CDR3 nucleotide sequence: TGTGCCAGCAGCATCCTCTCTGGAGGCAACACTGAAGCTTTCTTT. Its protein product is CASSILSGGNTEAFF. The V gene is TRBV7-2, the J gene TRBJ1-1; D is undetermined. CDR1 is SGHTA, CDR2 FQGNSA, per germline. CDR3 length equals 15 residues. The V end lost 5 bases, the J end lost 2 bases, and 15 bases lay between the germline ends.

The genes are TRBV4-1 and TRBJ2-7; perhaps TRBD2 as D (6 bases). V shed 4 bases and J shed 0 bases, with 16 bases lying between them. This CDR3 has 16 residues. The germline gives CDR1 MGHRA, CDR2 YSYEKL. The CDR3 spells CASSLEGTPSSYEQYF. For the CDR3, the DNA is TGCGCCAGCAGCCTCGAAGGGACTCCTAGCTCCTACGAGCAGTACTTC.

In its sample, this clone was seen once. CDR3 sequence (DNA): TGTGCCAGTAGTGCGGGACAGGGCAGGGATATCGGCGAAAAACTGTTTTTT. Protein sequence: CASSAGQGRDIGEKLFF. The rearrangement joins TRBV19 to TRBJ1-4; 9 bases are shared with TRBD1. CDR1 is LNHDA, CDR2 SQIVND, per germline (reference sequence). The ends lost 5 bases at V and 8 bases at J; junction bases unmatched: 15. This CDR3 has 17 residues.

The rearrangement uses TRBV6-2 or TRBV6-3 and TRBJ2-7; 7 positions agree with TRBD1. The length of the CDR3 is 13 residues. Germline V CDR1 and CDR2: MNHEY, SVGEGT. J lost 4 bases, V lost 4 bases, and 4 bases had no gene match. Here the CDR3 DNA reads TGTGCCAGCAGTTCGACAGGGCATTACGAGCAGTACTTC. Its protein product is CASSSTGHYEQYF.

This clone appeared once. The V and J genes are TRBV18 and TRBJ1-6; D unresolved. The V gene's germline CDR1 is KGHSH and CDR2 LQKENI. V dropped 2 bases and J dropped 4 bases, with 6 bases sitting between them. The length of the CDR3 is 14 residues. The CDR3 is CASSPASYNSPLHF. CDR3 nucleotides: TGTGCCAGCTCACCAGCCAGTTATAATTCACCCCTCCACTTT.

The V and J genes are TRBV7-2 and TRBJ2-5; TRBD1 agrees at 9 bases. Germline CDR1 reads SGHTA; CDR2 reads FQGNSA. V was clipped by 1 base and J by 2 bases; unmatched bases: 5. CDR3 length: 16 amino acids. The CDR3 DNA reads as TGTGCCAGCAGCTTAGTCCAGACAGGGGGACAAGAGACCCAGTACTTC. Translated: CASSLVQTGGQETQYF.

The count of this clone is one. One junction end does not reproduce the germline sequence, and a read error may be involved. The rearrangement links TRBV7-2 to TRBJ2-1; 8 bases align to TRBD1. In germline, CDR1 is SGHTA, CDR2 FQGNSA. This CDR3 contains 17 residues. The CDR3 region is CASSLVSGGASYNEQFF. The DNA for the CDR3 is TGTGCCAGCAGTTTAGTATCAGGGGGCGCTTCCTACAATGAGCAGTTCTTC.

This clone is a singleton in its sample. This chain uses TRBV7-2 with TRBJ2-7, with TRBD2 identical over 7 bases. Germline CDR1 is SGHTA and CDR2 is FQGNSA. The CDR3 runs to 15 residues. V trimming: 3 bases; J trimming: 0 bases; junction bases outside the gene matches: 5. CDR3 bases: TGTGCCAGCAGCTTGAGCGGGGCCCACTCCTACGAGCAGTACTTC. It yields the protein CASSLSGAHSYEQYF.

This rearrangement joins TRBV7-3 to TRBJ2-3; possible D gene TRBD2, 6 bases. The germline gives CDR1 SGHTA, CDR2 FQGTGA. V was cut by 2 bases and J by 6 bases, with 12 bases left in between. The CDR3 has 14 amino acids. CDR3 sequence (DNA): TGTGCCAGCAGCTTAGGTAGCGGCCGGGATACGCAGTATTTT. Translation: CASSLGSGRDTQYF.

This rearrangement joins TRBV28 to TRBJ1-1; no definite D call. Germline CDR1 reads MDHEN; CDR2 reads SYDVKM. The V end lost 2 bases, the J end lost 3 bases, and 10 bases lay between the germline ends. The CDR3 contains 14 residues. CDR3 nucleotide sequence: TGTGCCAGCAGTTTACCGGGTATAGACACTGAAGCTTTCTTT. Translation gives CASSLPGIDTEAFF.

The chain carries TRBV2 and TRBJ2-7; 8 bases are a match to TRBD1. Trimming cost V 5 bases and J 0 bases; bases outside gene matches: 3. The germline CDR1 and CDR2 sequences are SNHLY and FYNNEI. The CDR3 totals 14 residues. As DNA, the CDR3 is TGTGCCAGCAGTCGACAGGGGAGCTCCTACGAGCAGTACTTC. Protein product: CASSRQGSSYEQYF.

J is TRBJ2-3 and V is TRBV7-9; possible D gene TRBD1, 6 bases. The CDR3 is 15 amino acids. Per the germline V gene, CDR1 is SEHNR and CDR2 is FQNEAQ (reference sequence). Deletions cut 7 bases from V and 0 bases from J, with 14 bases between. The CDR3 is CASTLGHSSTDTQYF. The CDR3 bases are TGTGCCAGCACCCTGGGACACTCGAGCACAGATACGCAGTATTTT.

The gene calls are TRBV6-5 and TRBJ1-1; D is perhaps TRBD1 (5 bases). Germline CDR1 reads MNHEY; CDR2 reads SVGAGI. Between the trimmed V and J ends, which lost 2 bases and 5 bases, there was a span of 12 bases. The CDR3 is made up of 14 amino acids. CDR3 in amino acids: CASSYRGGATEAFF. The CDR3, as DNA: TGTGCCAGCAGTTACAGAGGAGGGGCTACTGAAGCTTTCTTT.

This clone was detected only a few times. The chain has TRBV7-9 and TRBJ2-6; the D gene is possibly TRBD1 (5 bases). The CDR3 is 15 amino acids. V was clipped by 4 bases and J by 0 bases, with 7 bases between them. Per germline, CDR1 SEHNR and CDR2 FQNEAQ (reference sequence). The CDR3 sequence: CASSSRGSGANVLTF. CDR3 DNA: TGTGCCAGCAGCTCAAGGGGCTCTGGGGCCAACGTCCTGACTTTC.

The chain employs TRBV6-5 and TRBJ2-5, with 7 bases that match TRBD1. Per germline, CDR1 MNHEY and CDR2 SVGAGI. The CDR3 spans 15 residues. The J segment lost 5 bases and the V segment lost 5 bases, leaving 11 bases of the junction unmatched. The DNA of the CDR3 is TGTGCCAGCAGTCCCCGTCCTGACAGGGCCGAGACCCAGTACTTC. Its protein product is CASSPRPDRAETQYF.